The T cell receptor beta chain under discussion was sequenced for a study of T cells in Graves' hyperthyroidism and ophthalmopathy (dated by TCRdb to between 2018 and 2021). Background for the entire study: Peripheral blood samples were taken at the time of initial diagnosis, prior to any treatment. A discovery cohort of roughly 96 patients, about 40 with Graves' ophthalmopathy and 57 with stable Graves' hyperthyroidism, was used to find distinguishing TCR V-J signatures. The roughly 99 discovery patients were divided at random into training and test sets in a 7:3 ratio. In over five Graves' hyperthyroidism patients, the study also compared T-cell repertoires from thyroid tissue with T-cell repertoires from blood. After sampling, hyperthyroidism patients received methimazole starting at 30 mg daily, and ophthalmopathy patients received high-dose intravenous methylprednisolone. According to the paper, TCR Vbeta CDR3 sequencing was carried out on about 140 peripheral blood samples, which came from 40 to 45 ophthalmopathy, fewer than 80 hyperthyroidism and approximately 17 progressor patients. An independent validation cohort of about 19 hyperthyroidism patients and about 15 patients who later progressed to ophthalmopathy tested prospective prediction of ophthalmopathy. Paper-wide results and their limitations: Most expanded thyroid clonotypes (frequency above 0.001) were also detected in blood, a finding suggesting that blood repertoires may reflect thyroid immune responses. In validation, the model predicted progression to ophthalmopathy with approximately 71% sensitivity and less than 75% specificity, a median of 6.5 months before onset. In cross-validation, a model built on a 13 V-J signature told ophthalmopathy apart from stable hyperthyroidism with 85% to 90% sensitivity and roughly 81% specificity, and in testing the same model reached 80%/75%. No statistical method was used to set the sample size in advance, and investigators knew the group allocation.

Graves' hyperthyroidism was defined as stable when no progression to ophthalmopathy occurred over 18 months of follow-up. Hyperthyroidism patients were aged 18 to 65 years and newly diagnosed, with disease duration of less than 2 months. Patients with uncontrolled infections, other autoimmune diseases, pregnancy or lactation were excluded. Diagnoses relied on clinical symptoms, serum thyroxine and TRAb, thyroid ultrasound and orbital computed tomography. PBMCs were isolated from more than 8 ml of fresh peripheral blood by Ficoll-Paque density gradient centrifugation. Trizol reagent was used to extract total RNA, and RNA quality was then checked on an Agilent 2100 Bioanalyzer. The TCR beta CDR3 regions were amplified from the RNA transcripts. The first round of RT-PCR for the TCR CDR3 was performed with the HTBI primer set and the Qiagen OneStep RT-PCR kit. Libraries were constructed in a second round of multiplex PCR, after which size selection and purification were carried out. Libraries were sequenced paired-end with 100 bp reads on an Illumina HiSeq2000. The authors' analysis ran thus. SOAPnuke was used to process the raw data, with reads discarded if the reads contained adapters or uncalled bases, had a mean Phred below 15, or lacked an exact constant-primer or identifier match. High-quality paired reads were merged with COPE v1.2.5, and unique nucleotide sequences were defined as clonotypes. MiTCR v1.1 was used to align the clonotypes against IMGT TRBV, TRBD and TRBJ reference segments. The analysis was restricted to V-J combinations with a frequency above 0.0001, which together covered just over 99% of the repertoires. The TCS score was defined as the ratio of F50 (clonal expansion) to E x V (chaos), calculated using BLOSUM62-based TCRdist between CDR3 peptides within each V-J. Welch's t-statistics and random forest reduced 500 to 650 V-J features to under 15, which were used in a naive Bayes classifier (R e1071). Using fastp trimming at Q25 and MiXCR clonotype assembly, TCRdb reanalyzed the public sequencing data and kept in-frame beta chains. Each entry merges the rows of one CDR3 protein and shows their most common DNA and genes. The V and J calls come from TCRdb's annotation, not from the publication. The sample contains fewer than 110,000 distinct CDR3 sequences, about a sixth of them found a single time. The ten largest account for around two fifths of the sample.

This clonotype was picked up many times. Its antigen is currently not known. There are no base qualities to consult, and no much larger clone falls within one base. The CDR3 has 13 amino acids, counting the end cysteine and phenylalanine. The retained sequence is limited to the CDR3, 39 bases, with the frame set at the first base. A distance of 9 bases separates the germline ends of V and J, which lose 3 bases and 4 bases respectively. CDR1 is given as SGHAT and CDR2 as FQNNGV, both from the germline V gene. This TCR came from a woman between 50 and 59 years old with Graves' hyperthyroidism. The chain couples TRBV11-2 to TRBJ2-5; TRBD2 is perhaps the D gene, given 6 matching bases. The sample consisted of blood. The DNA reads as follows: TGTGCCAGCAGCTTTGGAGGGGTAGAGACCCAGTACTTC. Translated, it reads CASSFGGVETQYF.